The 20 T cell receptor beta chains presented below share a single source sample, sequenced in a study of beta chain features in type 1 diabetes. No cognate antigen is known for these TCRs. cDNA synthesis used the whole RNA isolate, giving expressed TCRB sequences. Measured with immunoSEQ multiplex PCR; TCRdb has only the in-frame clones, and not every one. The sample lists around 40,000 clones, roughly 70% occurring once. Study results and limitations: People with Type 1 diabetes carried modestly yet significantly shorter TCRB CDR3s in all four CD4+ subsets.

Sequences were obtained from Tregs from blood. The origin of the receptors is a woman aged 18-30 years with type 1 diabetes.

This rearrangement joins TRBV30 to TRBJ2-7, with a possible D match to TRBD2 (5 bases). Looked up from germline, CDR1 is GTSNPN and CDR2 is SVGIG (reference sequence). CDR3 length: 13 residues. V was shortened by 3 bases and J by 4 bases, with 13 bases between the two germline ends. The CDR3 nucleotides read TGTGCCTGGAGCCCAGGATGGGAGTACGAGCAGTACTTC. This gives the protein CAWSPGWEYEQYF.

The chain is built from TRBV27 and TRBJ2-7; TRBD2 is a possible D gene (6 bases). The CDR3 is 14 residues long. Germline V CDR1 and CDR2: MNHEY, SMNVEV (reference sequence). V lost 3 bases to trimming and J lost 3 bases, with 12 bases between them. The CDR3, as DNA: TGTGCCAGCAGTTTCGGAGGGAGACTCTACGAGCAGTACTTC. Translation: CASSFGGRLYEQYF.

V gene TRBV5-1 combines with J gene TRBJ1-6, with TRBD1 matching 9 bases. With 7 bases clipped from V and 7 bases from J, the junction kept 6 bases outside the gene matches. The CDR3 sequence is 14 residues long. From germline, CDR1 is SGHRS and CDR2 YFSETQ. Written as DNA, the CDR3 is TGCGCCAGCCGGACAGGGGTCTTAAATTCACCCCTCCACTTT. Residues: CASRTGVLNSPLHF.

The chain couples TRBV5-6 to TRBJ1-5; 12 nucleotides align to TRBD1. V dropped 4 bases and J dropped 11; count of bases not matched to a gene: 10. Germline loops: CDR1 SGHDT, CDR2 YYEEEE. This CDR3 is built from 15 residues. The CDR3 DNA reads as TGTGCCAGCAGCACGGGACAGGGGGCCTCCGGGGCCCAGCATTTT. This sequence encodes CASSTGQGASGAQHF. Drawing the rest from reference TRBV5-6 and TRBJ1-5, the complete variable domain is DAGVTQSPTHLIKTRGQQVTLRCSPKSGHDTVSWYQQALGQGPQFIFQYYEEEERQRGNFPDRFSGHQFPNYSSELNVNALLLGDSALYLCASSTGQGASGAQHFGDGTRLSIL.

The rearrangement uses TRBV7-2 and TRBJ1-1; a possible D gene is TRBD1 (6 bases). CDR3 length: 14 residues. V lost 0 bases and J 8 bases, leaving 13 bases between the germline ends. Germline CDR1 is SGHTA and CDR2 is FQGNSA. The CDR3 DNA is TGTGCCAGCAGCTTAGCGTTGACAGGTGGAGAAGCTTTCTTT. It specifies CASSLALTGGEAFF. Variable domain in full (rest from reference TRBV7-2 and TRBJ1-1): GAGVSQSPSNKVTEKGKDVELRCDPISGHTALYWYRQSLGQGLEFLIYFQGNSAPDKSGLPSDRFSAERTGGSVSTLTIQRTQQEDSAVYLCASSLALTGGEAFFGQGTRLTVV.

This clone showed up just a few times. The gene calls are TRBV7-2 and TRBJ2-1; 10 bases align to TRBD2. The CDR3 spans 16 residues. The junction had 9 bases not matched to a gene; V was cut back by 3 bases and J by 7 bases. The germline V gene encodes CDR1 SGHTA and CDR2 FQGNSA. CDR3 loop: CASSFGISGGLNEQFF. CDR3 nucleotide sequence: TGTGCCAGCAGCTTCGGAATTAGCGGGGGGCTGAATGAGCAGTTCTTC.

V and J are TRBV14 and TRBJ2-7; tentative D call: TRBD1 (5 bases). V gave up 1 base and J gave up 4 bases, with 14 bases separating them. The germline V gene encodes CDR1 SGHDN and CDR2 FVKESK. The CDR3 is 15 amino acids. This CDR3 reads CASSQGAGSKYEQYF. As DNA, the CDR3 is TGTGCCAGCAGCCAAGGAGCAGGGTCTAAGTACGAGCAGTACTTC. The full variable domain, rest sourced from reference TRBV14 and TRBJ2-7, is EAGVTQFPSHSVIEKGQTVTLRCDPISGHDNLYWYRRVMGKEIKFLLHFVKESKQDESGMPNNRFLAERTGGTYSTLKVQPAELEDSGVYFCASSQGAGSKYEQYFGPGTRLTVT.

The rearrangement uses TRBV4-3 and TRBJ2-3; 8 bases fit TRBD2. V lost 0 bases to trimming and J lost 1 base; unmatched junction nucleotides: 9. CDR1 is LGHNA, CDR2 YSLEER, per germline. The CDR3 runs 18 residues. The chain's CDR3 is CASSQDYGAGARTDTQYF. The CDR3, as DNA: TGCGCCAGCAGCCAAGATTACGGAGCGGGGGCTCGCACAGATACGCAGTATTTT.

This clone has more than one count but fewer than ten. Here the CDR3 DNA reads TGCGCCAGCAGCCAAGGTCGCGGGGGGGCCTTAAAGACCCAGTACTTC. Amino acid sequence: CASSQGRGGALKTQYF. V usage is TRBV4-3 and J usage is TRBJ2-5, with TRBD2 identical over 9 bases. CDR3 length equals 16 residues. Germline CDR1 reads LGHNA; CDR2 reads YSLEER. Unmatched junction bases numbered 9, after V lost 1 base and J lost 6 bases.

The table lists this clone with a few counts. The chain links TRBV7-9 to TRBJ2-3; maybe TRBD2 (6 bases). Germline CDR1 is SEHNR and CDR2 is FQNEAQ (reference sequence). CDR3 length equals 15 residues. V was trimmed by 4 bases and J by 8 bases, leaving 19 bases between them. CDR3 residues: CASSSFGVAVGTQYF. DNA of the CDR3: TGTGCCAGCAGCTCCTTCGGGGTAGCGGTGGGTACGCAGTATTTT.

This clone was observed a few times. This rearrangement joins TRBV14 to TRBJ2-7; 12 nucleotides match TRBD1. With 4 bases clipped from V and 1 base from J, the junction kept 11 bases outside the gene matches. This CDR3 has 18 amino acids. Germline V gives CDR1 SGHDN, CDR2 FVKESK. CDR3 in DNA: TGTGCCAGCAGCCCCGGGACAGGGGGCGTTGGAAGGTCCTACGAGCAGTACTTC. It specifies CASSPGTGGVGRSYEQYF.

CDR3 bases: TGTGCCAGCAGCGTAACAGCGGGAAATAGCCCAGATACGCAGTATTTT. Its protein is CASSVTAGNSPDTQYF. The chain combines TRBV9 with TRBJ2-3; 7 bases align to TRBD2. The CDR3 is 16 residues long. Germline V gene lookup returns CDR1 SGDLS and CDR2 YYNGEE. V shed 1 base, J shed 4 bases, and the junction held 9 bases outside the gene matches.

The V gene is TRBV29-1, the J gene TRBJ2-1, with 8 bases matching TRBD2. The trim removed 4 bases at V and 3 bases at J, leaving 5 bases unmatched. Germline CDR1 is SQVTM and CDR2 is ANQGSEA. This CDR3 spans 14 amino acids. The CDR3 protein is CSVVRREVYNEQFF. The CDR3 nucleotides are TGCAGCGTTGTGCGGCGGGAGGTCTACAATGAGCAGTTCTTC.

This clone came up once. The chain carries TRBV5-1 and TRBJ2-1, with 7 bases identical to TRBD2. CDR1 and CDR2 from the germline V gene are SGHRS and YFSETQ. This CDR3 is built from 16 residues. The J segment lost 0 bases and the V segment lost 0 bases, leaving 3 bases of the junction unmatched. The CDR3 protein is CASSLGGSSSYNEQFF. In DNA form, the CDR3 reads TGCGCCAGCAGCTTGGGCGGGAGTAGCTCCTACAATGAGCAGTTCTTC.

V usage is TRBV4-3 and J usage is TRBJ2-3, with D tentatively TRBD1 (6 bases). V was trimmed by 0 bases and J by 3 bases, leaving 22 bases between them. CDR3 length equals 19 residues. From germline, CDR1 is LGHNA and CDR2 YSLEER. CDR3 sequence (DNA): TGCGCCAGCAGCCAAGATCCTCCTAACCTGACAGGCGGAACAGATACGCAGTATTTT. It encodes CASSQDPPNLTGGTDTQYF.

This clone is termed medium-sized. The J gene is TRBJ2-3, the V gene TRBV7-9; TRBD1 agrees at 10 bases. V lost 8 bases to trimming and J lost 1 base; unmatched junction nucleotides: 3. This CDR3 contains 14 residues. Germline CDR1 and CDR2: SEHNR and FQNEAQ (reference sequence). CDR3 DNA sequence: TGTGCCAGCGACGGGACAGGGGGCACAGATACGCAGTATTTT. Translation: CASDGTGGTDTQYF.

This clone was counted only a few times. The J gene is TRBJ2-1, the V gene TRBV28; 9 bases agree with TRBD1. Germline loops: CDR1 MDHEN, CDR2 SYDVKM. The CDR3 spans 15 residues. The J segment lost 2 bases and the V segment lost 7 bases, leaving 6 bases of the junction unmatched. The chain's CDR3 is CASIKGQGAYNEQFF. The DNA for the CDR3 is TGTGCCAGCATAAAGGGACAGGGAGCCTACAATGAGCAGTTCTTC.

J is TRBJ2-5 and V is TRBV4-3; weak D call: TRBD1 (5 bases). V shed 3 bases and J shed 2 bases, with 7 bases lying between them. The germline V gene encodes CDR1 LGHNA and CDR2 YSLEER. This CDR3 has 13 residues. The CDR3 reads CASSQRQQETQYF. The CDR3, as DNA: TGCGCCAGCAGCCAGAGACAGCAAGAGACCCAGTACTTC.

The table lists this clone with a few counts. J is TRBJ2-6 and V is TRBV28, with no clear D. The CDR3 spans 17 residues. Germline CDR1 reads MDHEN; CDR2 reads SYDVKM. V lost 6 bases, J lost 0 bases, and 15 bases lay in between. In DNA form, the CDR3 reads TGTGCCAGCAGCGAATACCGGGTGGCCTCTGGGGCCAACGTCCTGACTTTC. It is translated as CASSEYRVASGANVLTF. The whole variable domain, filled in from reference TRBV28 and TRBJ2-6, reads DVKVTQSSRYLVKRTGEKVFLECVQDMDHENMFWYRQDPGLGLRLIYFSYDVKMKEKGDIPEGYSVSREKKERFSLILESASTNQTSMYLCASSEYRVASGANVLTFGAGSRLTVL.

The CDR3, as DNA: TGTGCCAGCAGCTTGCGGCAGGGGAACACTGAAGCTTTCTTT. Residues: CASSLRQGNTEAFF. The V gene is TRBV11-2, the J gene TRBJ1-1; D is possibly TRBD1 (5 bases). Germline CDR1 and CDR2: SGHAT and FQNNGV. The CDR3 totals 14 residues. V lost 3 bases, J lost 1 base, and 9 bases lay in between.